These 10 T cell receptor beta chains were all obtained from the same sample, sequenced in a study of identical twins. A single record per CDR3 protein comes from TCRdb applying MiXCR to the 5' RACE reads. Of about 450,000 distinct CDR3 sequences detected, around 20% appear once; the ten largest clones hold 12%. Sequenced material: naive T cells sorted from blood. The receptors derive from a man in his fifties or sixties in good health.

This clonotype was seen only a few times. The chain has TRBV5-1 and TRBJ2-5; D possibly uses TRBD1 or TRBD2 (5 bases each). The CDR3 has 15 amino acids. Germline CDR1 reads SGHRS; CDR2 reads YFSETQ. V was pared by 0 bases and J by 4 bases, with 13 bases between. In DNA, the CDR3 is TGCGCCAGCAGCTTGGAGGGGTGGAGGTTAGAGACCCAGTACTTC. This translates into CASSLEGWRLETQYF.

This clonotype was counted a few times. This chain links TRBV12-3 or TRBV12-4 with TRBJ2-5, with D tentatively TRBD2 (6 bases). The CDR3 sequence is 13 residues long. The V gene lost 6 bases and the J gene lost 5 bases, with 13 bases spanning the gap. CDR3 in DNA: TGTGCCAGCAGCCGGCCGGAGGGGGAGACCCAGTACTTC. It is translated as CASSRPEGETQYF.

This chain connects TRBV5-1 to TRBJ1-1, with D perhaps TRBD1 (5 bases). Germline V CDR1 and CDR2: SGHRS, YFSETQ. This CDR3 has 15 amino acids. V shed 4 bases and J shed 0 bases, with 13 bases lying between them. CDR3 residues: CASSGKTDMNTEAFF. The DNA of the CDR3 is TGCGCCAGCAGCGGGAAGACGGACATGAACACTGAAGCTTTCTTT.

The rearrangement joins TRBV14 to TRBJ2-7, with TRBD2 identical over 8 bases. The trim removed 2 bases at V and 2 bases at J, leaving 2 bases unmatched. Per germline, CDR1 SGHDN and CDR2 FVKESK. CDR3 length equals 14 residues. Here the CDR3 reads CASSQLAGTYEQYF. DNA of the CDR3: TGTGCCAGCAGCCAACTAGCGGGTACCTACGAGCAGTACTTC.

This clonotype was detected a few times. The chain carries TRBV27 and TRBJ1-1; 7 positions agree with TRBD1. Germline assignment: CDR1 MNHEY and CDR2 SMNVEV (reference sequence). After removal of 6 bases from V and 9 bases from J, the junction contained 10 bases not matched to a gene. There are 13 residues in the CDR3. DNA of the CDR3: TGTGCCAGCAGCCACCGGGACAGAGAAAAAGCTTTCTTT. Translated, it gives CASSHRDREKAFF.

This chain joins TRBV4-1 and TRBJ2-5, with 10 nucleotides matching TRBD1. The ends lost 3 bases at V and 6 bases at J; junction bases unmatched: 7. Germline V lookup: CDR1 MGHRA, CDR2 YSYEKL. The CDR3 runs 15 residues. The CDR3 DNA is TGCGCCAGCAGCCACCCCTCGGGACAGGGGAAGACCCAGTACTTC. Encoded protein: CASSHPSGQGKTQYF.

The table lists this clonotype with a few counts. The chain employs TRBV5-1 and TRBJ2-2; 7 nucleotides agree with TRBD2. The V segment lost 8 bases and the J segment 5 bases; nucleotides outside the gene matches: 3. CDR1 SGHRS and CDR2 YFSETQ come from the germline V gene. The CDR3 consists of 12 residues. DNA of the CDR3: TGCGCCAGGAGCGGGGTGACCGGGGAGCTGTTTTTT. This translates into CARSGVTGELFF.

The V and J genes are TRBV20-1 and TRBJ1-2; D might be TRBD1 (6 bases). CDR1 DFQATT and CDR2 SNEGSKA come from the germline V gene (reference sequence). V gave up 5 bases and J gave up 4 bases, with 23 bases separating them. This CDR3 is built from 16 residues. The chain's CDR3 is CSAEGGSREEFYGYTF. CDR3 nucleotides: TGCAGTGCTGAGGGGGGCTCCAGGGAGGAATTCTATGGCTACACCTTC.

This clonotype was picked up a small number of times. V usage is TRBV4-2 and J usage is TRBJ2-3; D is possibly TRBD2 (5 bases). Looked up from germline, CDR1 is LGHNA and CDR2 is YNFKEQ. The CDR3 is made up of 15 amino acids. Trimming removed 4 bases at V and 0 bases at J, with 11 bases between. In nucleotides, the CDR3 is TGTGCCAGCAGCCCGCGGGTCATTAGCACAGATACGCAGTATTTT. It is translated as CASSPRVISTDTQYF.

The chain recombines TRBV7-9 with TRBJ2-7, with TRBD2 matching 7 bases. Looked up from germline, CDR1 is SEHNR and CDR2 is FQNEAQ (reference sequence). V was pared by 2 bases and J by 4 bases, with 5 bases of the junction left unmatched. This CDR3 has 14 residues. DNA for the CDR3: TGTGCCAGCAGCTTAAGGACTAGGCCATACGAGCAGTACTTC. Amino acids: CASSLRTRPYEQYF.